A selection of T cell receptor beta chains follows, all from one sample in a study of T-cell memory formation after mild COVID-19. MiXCR, applied by TCRdb to the 5' RACE reads, yields one record per CDR3 protein. The sample lists approximately 500,000 distinct CDR3 sequences; more than 20% were seen once. Input material: PBMCs or a T cell subset sorted from them (not recorded which). Receptors originate from an adult woman who had mild COVID-19 (a few samples of this study predate the infection). Cell type and time point are not known. CDR3s include the opening cysteine and the closing phenylalanine or tryptophan. The D gene is left open where the match is weak. The listing skips clone size in some rows; elsewhere it reads once, few, many or a size class.

DNA: TGTGCCAGCAAAGATATGGGAACCGGGGCCAACGTCCTGACTTTC; CDR3: CASKDMGTGANVLTF; V: TRBV5-4; D: NA; J: TRBJ2-6; size: NA
DNA: TGTGCCAGCACCTCTCTCCCCTCTGGGGCCAACGTCCTGACTTTC; CDR3: CASTSLPSGANVLTF; V: TRBV3-1; D: NA; J: TRBJ2-6; size: NA
DNA: TGCGCCAGCAGCTATGGGACAGGGGGCTACAATGAGCAGTTCTTC; CDR3: CASSYGTGGYNEQFF; V: TRBV5-1; D: TRBD1; J: TRBJ2-1; size: many
DNA: TGCAGTGCTAGAAGGGGACTAGCGGGCTATACGCAGTATTTT; CDR3: CSARRGLAGYTQYF; V: TRBV20-1; D: TRBD2; J: TRBJ2-3; size: many
DNA: TGTGCCAGCAGCTTAACTCGGATTTGGGGGACCTACAATGAGCAGTTCTTC; CDR3: CASSLTRIWGTYNEQFF; V: TRBV7-3; D: NA; J: TRBJ2-1; size: NA
DNA: TGCAGTGCCAAGTCCGGGGGGGCGGGCACCGGGGAGCTGTTTTTT; CDR3: CSAKSGGAGTGELFF; V: TRBV20-1; D: TRBD2; J: TRBJ2-2; size: NA
DNA: TGTGCCAGCAGTCCACTCCTAGCGGGGGGCCCGGATACGCAGTATTTT; CDR3: CASSPLLAGGPDTQYF; V: TRBV7-9; D: TRBD2; J: TRBJ2-3; size: NA
DNA: TGTGCCAGCAGCCGGTATTCGGGGCAGGACAACACTGAAGCTTTCTTT; CDR3: CASSRYSGQDNTEAFF; V: TRBV7-3; D: NA; J: TRBJ1-1; size: few
DNA: TGTGCCACCAGCAGAGGTTCTTCGACAGGCCGACAAGAGACCCAGTACTTC; CDR3: CATSRGSSTGRQETQYF; V: TRBV15; D: NA; J: TRBJ2-5; size: NA
DNA: TGTGCCAGCAGTGAAGTACAGGGGTGGTACAATGAGCAGTTCTTC; CDR3: CASSEVQGWYNEQFF; V: TRBV25-1; D: TRBD1; J: TRBJ2-1; size: NA
DNA: TGCAGCGTGGGGGACGGCTACGAGCAGTACTTC; CDR3: CSVGDGYEQYF; V: TRBV29-1; D: NA; J: TRBJ2-7; size: many
DNA: TGTGCCAGCAGCCCCGAACAGGGTCCTAGCACAGATACGCAGTATTTT; CDR3: CASSPEQGPSTDTQYF; V: TRBV7-3; D: NA; J: TRBJ2-3; size: NA
DNA: TGTGCCAGCAGCCAAGGACAGGCCGGATGGTACAATGAGCAGTTCTTC; CDR3: CASSQGQAGWYNEQFF; V: TRBV4-2; D: NA; J: TRBJ2-1; size: few
DNA: TGTGCCAGCAGCGTCCGGGGTGAGGGAGGCCCCGGGGAGCTGTTTTTT; CDR3: CASSVRGEGGPGELFF; V: TRBV5-4; D: NA; J: TRBJ2-2; size: NA
DNA: TGCGCCAGCAGCTTGGGGCCCCCCACCTACGAGCAGTACTTC; CDR3: CASSLGPPTYEQYF; V: TRBV5-1; D: NA; J: TRBJ2-7; size: many
DNA: TGTGCCAGCAGTTCGGAACCTCTCTATGGCTACACCTTC; CDR3: CASSSEPLYGYTF; V: TRBV7-8; D: NA; J: TRBJ1-2; size: few
DNA: TGTGCCAGCAGTTTATTCCGCGGGAGAGGGACCTACGAGCAGTACTTC; CDR3: CASSLFRGRGTYEQYF; V: TRBV12-3/TRBV12-4; D: TRBD2; J: TRBJ2-7; size: many
DNA: TGTGCCAGCAGCGTAGGAGGGAGAAGCAATCAGCCCCAGCATTTT; CDR3: CASSVGGRSNQPQHF; V: TRBV9; D: NA; J: TRBJ1-5; size: many
DNA: TGTGCCAGCAGTTTGCCCTTACGGGAGACCCAGTACTTC; CDR3: CASSLPLRETQYF; V: TRBV12-3/TRBV12-4; D: NA; J: TRBJ2-5; size: NA
DNA: TGTGCCACCAGCTCAGGTCCCGGGGCCAACGTCCTGACTTTC; CDR3: CATSSGPGANVLTF; V: TRBV24-1; D: NA; J: TRBJ2-6; size: few
DNA: TGCAGTGTTGTCGGTCCCAAGATCTCCTACGAGCAGTACTTC; CDR3: CSVVGPKISYEQYF; V: TRBV20-1; D: NA; J: TRBJ2-7; size: once
DNA: TGCGCCAGCAGCTTGGATGGAGCGGGGGGCTGGGAGACCCAGTACTTC; CDR3: CASSLDGAGGWETQYF; V: TRBV5-1; D: TRBD2; J: TRBJ2-5; size: few
DNA: TGTGCCAGCACGCGGGGTTTCGGCTACGAGCAGTACTTC; CDR3: CASTRGFGYEQYF; V: TRBV6-5; D: NA; J: TRBJ2-7; size: few
DNA: TGTGCCAGCAGCCTGTCAGGGAGGAGATTGCGAGACACTGAAGCTTTCTTT; CDR3: CASSLSGRRLRDTEAFF; V: TRBV5-5; D: NA; J: TRBJ1-1; size: few
DNA: TGTGCCAGCAGCTTGACCTGGGGGACTAGGGGCTACGAGCAGTACTTC; CDR3: CASSLTWGTRGYEQYF; V: TRBV5-6; D: TRBD2; J: TRBJ2-7; size: NA
DNA: TGTGCCAGCAGATTGGACTCTCTTACGCAGTATTTT; CDR3: CASRLDSLTQYF; V: TRBV12-3/TRBV12-4; D: NA; J: TRBJ2-3; size: once
DNA: TGCAGTGCCCCGAGACTAGCGGGCAATGAGCAGTTCTTC; CDR3: CSAPRLAGNEQFF; V: TRBV20-1; D: TRBD2; J: TRBJ2-1; size: NA
DNA: TGTGCCAGCAGCCCTAGAGCGGGAGTTGAGACCCAGTACTTC; CDR3: CASSPRAGVETQYF; V: TRBV7-9; D: TRBD2; J: TRBJ2-5; size: few
DNA: TGCAGCGTTCCTTGGAGGGAAGGCACCGGGGAGCTGTTTTTT; CDR3: CSVPWREGTGELFF; V: TRBV29-1; D: NA; J: TRBJ2-2; size: few
DNA: TGTGCCAGCAGCCCGGAGGGGACTATATCAGATACGCAGTATTTT; CDR3: CASSPEGTISDTQYF; V: TRBV7-9; D: TRBD2; J: TRBJ2-3; size: few